The 15 T cell receptor beta chains in this list originate from one sample, sequenced in a study of OX40 agonist ivuxolimab in advanced cancers. Clones were read by immunoSEQ multiplex PCR, and TCRdb kept only the in-frame ones, dropping some. The sample holds under 100,000 clones; around 83% are singletons and the top ten take about 2.3%. Material: CD4+ or CD8+ T cells sorted from blood, obtained in a trial of the OX40 agonist ivuxolimab. These receptors were obtained from an adult with an advanced solid tumor such as melanoma, head and neck, liver or kidney cancer.

The genes are TRBV9 and TRBJ1-1; TRBD1 is a possible D gene (5 bases). The CDR3 has 12 amino acids. Germline CDR1 SGDLS, CDR2 YYNGEE. V was clipped by 6 bases and J by 7 bases, with 13 bases between them. The CDR3 DNA is TGTGCCAGCAAGAATCCAGGGAGTGAAGCTTTCTTT. Its protein product is CASKNPGSEAFF.

The chain joins TRBV5-4 to TRBJ2-5; D uncertain. Germline CDR1 and CDR2: SGHNT and YYREEE (reference sequence). The length of the CDR3 is 14 residues. Trimming pared 0 bases from V and 1 base from J, leaving 7 bases between. The CDR3 sequence is CASSLGAGQETQYF. The CDR3 coding sequence is TGTGCCAGCAGCTTGGGGGCAGGCCAAGAGACCCAGTACTTC.

The chain couples TRBV21-1 to TRBJ2-1. TRBV21-1 counts as a pseudogene. The CDR3 sequence is 13 residues long. The CDR3, as DNA: TGTGCCGACCTCGCCCAGGACCACAATGAGCAGTTCTTC. Translation gives CADLAQDHNEQFF.

J is TRBJ2-1 and V is TRBV5-6; possibly TRBD1 or TRBD2 for D (5 bases each). The CDR3 length is 14 residues. Germline V CDR1 and CDR2: SGHDT, YYEEEE. V lost 2 bases and J lost 2, with 8 bases in between. CDR3 nucleotides: TGTGCCAGCAGCTTTGGGGGAACCTACAATGAGCAGTTCTTC. Translated, it gives CASSFGGTYNEQFF.

CDR3 nucleotides: TGTGCCAGCAGCTTGGTGCCCAGCGGGCGGACAGATACGCAGTATTTT. Translating gives CASSLVPSGRTDTQYF. This chain joins TRBV5-6 and TRBJ2-3; D might be TRBD2 (6 bases). This CDR3 spans 16 amino acids. V was shortened by 0 bases and J by 3 bases, with 14 bases between the two germline ends. The germline V gene has CDR1 SGHDT and CDR2 YYEEEE. Complete variable domain (other parts from reference TRBV5-6 and TRBJ2-3): DAGVTQSPTHLIKTRGQQVTLRCSPKSGHDTVSWYQQALGQGPQFIFQYYEEEERQRGNFPDRFSGHQFPNYSSELNVNALLLGDSALYLCASSLVPSGRTDTQYFGPGTRLTVL.

The CDR3 sequence is CASSQVRGRNTGELFF. CDR3 DNA: TGTGCCAGCAGCCAAGTGCGGGGGCGGAACACCGGGGAGCTGTTTTTT. V usage is TRBV9 and J usage is TRBJ2-2; maybe TRBD2 (7 bases). The CDR3 loop spans 16 amino acids. Trimming removed 4 bases at V and 1 base at J, with 14 bases between. Germline V gene sequence: CDR1 SGDLS, CDR2 YYNGEE.

This clone was observed once. The gene calls are TRBV11-3 and TRBJ2-5; D unclear. Germline V CDR1 and CDR2: SGHNT, YENEEA. The ends were cut back, 2 bases at V and 0 bases at J, with 4 bases in the middle. The CDR3 runs to 13 residues. As DNA, the CDR3 is TGTGCCAGCAGCTTAACGTACCAAGAGACCCAGTACTTC. This translates into CASSLTYQETQYF.

In its sample, this clone was seen a few times. This chain uses TRBV30 with TRBJ1-5; 11 nucleotides match TRBD1. Germline CDR1 is GTSNPN and CDR2 is SVGIG (reference sequence). The CDR3 consists of 16 residues. The V and J ends lost 0 bases and 3 bases, in that order; junction bases with no gene match: 4. CDR3 bases: TGTGCCTGGAGTGTCGGGACAGGGGGTAACAATCAGCCCCAGCATTTT. Protein: CAWSVGTGGNNQPQHF.

The J gene is TRBJ2-3, the V gene TRBV7-9; TRBD1 matches 8 bases. The CDR3 totals 15 residues. Germline values: CDR1 SEHNR, CDR2 FQNEAQ (reference sequence). Unmatched junction bases numbered 8, after V lost 5 bases and J lost 4 bases. The CDR3 sequence is CASSQGDRSPDTQYF. DNA of the CDR3: TGTGCCAGCAGCCAGGGGGACAGGAGCCCAGATACGCAGTATTTT.

V gene TRBV7-9 combines with J gene TRBJ2-5, with D perhaps matching TRBD1 or TRBD2 (5 bases each). The V end lost 5 bases, the J end lost 6 bases, and 22 bases lay between the germline ends. The CDR3 covers 16 residues. Germline V gene data show CDR1 as SEHNR and CDR2 as FQNEAQ (reference sequence). CDR3 sequence reads: CASSISEGLGKQTQYF. The CDR3 DNA is TGTGCCAGCAGCATAAGTGAGGGGCTAGGGAAGCAGACCCAGTACTTC.

This clone was seen once. The rearrangement joins TRBV11-3 to TRBJ2-3; D gene ambiguous. The CDR3 runs 14 residues. V was clipped by 5 bases and J by 0 bases, with 9 bases between them. CDR1 and CDR2 (germline): SGHNT, YENEEA. CDR3 coding DNA: TGTGCCAGCAGCCCGGGCAAGAGCACAGATACGCAGTATTTT. Translating it yields CASSPGKSTDTQYF.

The genes are TRBV28 and TRBJ2-5; 8 bases agree with TRBD2. Germline assignment: CDR1 MDHEN and CDR2 SYDVKM. CDR3 length: 13 residues. V dropped 8 bases and J dropped 4; count of bases not matched to a gene: 6. CDR3 nucleotide sequence: TGTGCCAGCGTCGCGGGGGGCCGAGAGACCCAGTACTTC. It codes for CASVAGGRETQYF.

The chain combines TRBV5-1 with TRBJ2-7, with TRBD1 matching over 11 bases. The CDR3 extends over 16 amino acids. V dropped 0 bases and J dropped 3; count of bases not matched to a gene: 5. Germline CDR1 SGHRS, CDR2 YFSETQ. CDR3 loop: CASSLAPGQGDYEQYF. Written as DNA, the CDR3 is TGCGCCAGCAGCTTGGCGCCGGGACAGGGGGACTACGAGCAGTACTTC.

There are a few counts of this clone. This chain uses TRBV28 with TRBJ1-4; 7 bases fit TRBD1. Germline lookup yields CDR1 MDHEN and CDR2 SYDVKM. The length of the CDR3 is 16 residues. V lost 3 bases, J lost 8 bases, and 12 bases stayed unmatched. The CDR3 loop reads CASSFNLGRGREKLFF. The DNA of the CDR3 is TGTGCCAGCAGTTTTAATCTGGGCAGGGGGAGGGAAAAACTGTTTTTT.

The chain couples TRBV11-2 to TRBJ2-5, with D possibly TRBD1 on 6 matching bases. The V end lost 2 bases, the J end lost 5 bases, and 12 bases lay between the germline ends. The CDR3 totals 14 residues. The germline CDR1 and CDR2 sequences are SGHAT and FQNNGV. The CDR3 sequence: CASSLIQGWETQYF. CDR3 DNA: TGTGCCAGCAGCTTAATACAGGGTTGGGAGACCCAGTACTTC.